This T cell receptor (beta chain) originates from a study of blood T cell repertoires in COVID-19. Overall study: Donors in the United States, Italy and Spain gave samples during acute or convalescent COVID-19.

The CDR3 runs 16 residues. Germline V gene sequence: CDR1 SGHRS, CDR2 YFSETQ. Trimming removed 0 bases at V and 0 bases at J, with 7 bases between. In the original processing: Reference gene primer amplification gave nucleated cell count estimates. Sequenced by immunoSEQ multiplex PCR; TCRdb stores in-frame clones only, minus some. The DNA was the basis for D and trimming; V, J and clone size are from that table. The sample records some 52,000 clones, less than 95% being singletons. This TCR derives from a human donor in a cohort sampled during active COVID-19. The chain carries TRBV5-1 and TRBJ1-6; D not certain. Material for sequencing was peripheral blood. The CDR3 nucleotides read TGCGCCAGCAGCTTGGAGTCGAGCTCCTATAATTCACCCCTCCACTTT. Translating gives CASSLESSSYNSPLHF.